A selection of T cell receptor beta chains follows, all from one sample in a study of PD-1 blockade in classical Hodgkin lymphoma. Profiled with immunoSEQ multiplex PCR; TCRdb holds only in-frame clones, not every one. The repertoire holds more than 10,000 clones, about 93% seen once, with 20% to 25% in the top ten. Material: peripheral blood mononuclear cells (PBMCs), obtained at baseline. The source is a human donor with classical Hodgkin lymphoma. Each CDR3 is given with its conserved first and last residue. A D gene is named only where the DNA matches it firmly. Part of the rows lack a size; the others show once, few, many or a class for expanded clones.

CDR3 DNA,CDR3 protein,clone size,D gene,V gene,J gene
TGTGCCAGCTCACCAGGGGGGATGAGTGAAAAACTGTTTTTT,CASSPGGMSEKLFF,.,.,TRBV18,TRBJ1-4
TGTGCCAGTAGTATGGGCAGGGATCAGCCCCAGCATTTT,CASSMGRDQPQHF,.,.,TRBV19,TRBJ1-5
TGTGCCAGCATTGACAATGAGCAGTTCTTC,CASIDNEQFF,.,.,TRBV2,TRBJ2-1
TGTGCCAGCAGTCTACAGGGGGGATCCTACAATGAGCAGTTCTTC,CASSLQGGSYNEQFF,once,TRBD1,TRBV27,TRBJ2-1
TGTGCCAGCAGCTTCAGCACCGGGAGGGCCCCTTACGAGCAGTACTTC,CASSFSTGRAPYEQYF,.,TRBD2,TRBV11-2,TRBJ2-7
TGTGCCAGCAGTCAAAGGACAGTTGACGCTTTCTTT,CASSQRTVDAFF,.,.,TRBV6-5,TRBJ1-1
TGTGCCAGCAGACCCATTACAGGGGGTGGAGGCTACACCTTC,CASRPITGGGGYTF,.,TRBD1,TRBV9,TRBJ1-2
TGTGCCAGCAGTTACTCTCCAGCTAACTATGGCTACACCTTC,CASSYSPANYGYTF,.,.,TRBV6-5,TRBJ1-2
TGTGCCACCAGCAGAGACCTCCTGGGGAATGAGCAGTTCTTC,CATSRDLLGNEQFF,.,.,TRBV15,TRBJ2-1
TGTGCCAGCAGCTTAGCGTACAGGGACTCTGGAAACACCATATATTTT,CASSLAYRDSGNTIYF,.,.,TRBV7-2,TRBJ1-3
TGTGCCAGCAGTTATGGCGGGAGGGATAATGAAAAACTGTTTTTT,CASSYGGRDNEKLFF,few,.,TRBV6-8,TRBJ1-4
TGTGCCAGCAGTACCTTTGCAGAGGGACAAGAGACCCAGTACTTC,CASSTFAEGQETQYF,.,.,TRBV25-1,TRBJ2-5
TGTGCCAGCAGTTACGGTACGGACAGAAGCTCCTACGAGCAGTACTTC,CASSYGTDRSSYEQYF,.,.,TRBV6-5,TRBJ2-7
TGCGCCAGCAGCCAAGGACAGGGAGAGACAGATACGCAGTATTTT,CASSQGQGETDTQYF,.,TRBD1,TRBV4-1,TRBJ2-3
TGTGCCAGCAGTTCGACAGGGGGCCTCTACGAGCAGTACTTC,CASSSTGGLYEQYF,.,TRBD1,TRBV6-5,TRBJ2-7
TGTGCCAGTAGTAAACAGGTTAACTACGAGCAGTACTTC,CASSKQVNYEQYF,.,.,TRBV19,TRBJ2-7
TGTGCCAGCAGTGAAGGTCTGGCGGGTGGCTACGAGCAGTACTTC,CASSEGLAGGYEQYF,once,.,TRBV6-1,TRBJ2-7
TGTGCCAGCAGTAGTAATGATGGCAGGAACTACAATGAGCAGTTCTTC,CASSSNDGRNYNEQFF,.,.,TRBV9,TRBJ2-1
TGTGCCAGCAGCTTAGGCGTTAGCTACGAGCAGTACTTC,CASSLGVSYEQYF,.,.,TRBV11-2,TRBJ2-7
TGTGCCAGTAGTTCCGATAGGTCGGGGGAGCTGTTTTTT,CASSSDRSGELFF,.,.,TRBV19,TRBJ2-2
TGTGCCACCAGGAGGGTGTACTATGGCTACACCTTC,CATRRVYYGYTF,.,.,TRBV19,TRBJ1-2
TGTGCCAGCAGCCCCCAGCGGGGGGAGTCCAATGAGCAGTTCTTC,CASSPQRGESNEQFF,.,TRBD2,TRBV11-1,TRBJ2-1
TGTGCCAGCAGCTACAACAGGGATTCACCCCTCCACTTT,CASSYNRDSPLHF,.,.,TRBV7-6,TRBJ1-6
TGTGCCAGCCTTCCGACGGGGGCCTACGAGCAGTACTTC,CASLPTGAYEQYF,.,.,TRBV2,TRBJ2-7
TGTGCCAGCAGCCGACAGGACAATCAGCCCCAGCATTTT,CASSRQDNQPQHF,.,.,TRBV11-1,TRBJ1-5
TGTGCCAGCAGCTTAGCACAGGGGTACGAGACCCAGTACTTC,CASSLAQGYETQYF,.,TRBD1,TRBV11-2,TRBJ2-5
TGTGCCAGCAGTTACTCCCAGGAGCAGTACTTC,CASSYSQEQYF,.,.,TRBV6-5,TRBJ2-7
TGTGCCAGCAGTGAGGGGTGGAGTCCGTATAGCAATCAGCCCCAGCATTTT,CASSEGWSPYSNQPQHF,once,.,TRBV6-1,TRBJ1-5
TGTGCCAGCAGCCCCGGGCCAGGGTCAGGGTACACTGAAGCTTTCTTT,CASSPGPGSGYTEAFF,.,.,TRBV7-9,TRBJ1-1
TGTGCCAGCAGCAAGGGACAGTACGAGCAGTACTTC,CASSKGQYEQYF,.,TRBD1,TRBV7-9,TRBJ2-7
TGCGCCAGCAGCTTGGTTCCAGATAGCACAGATACGCAGTATTTT,CASSLVPDSTDTQYF,.,.,TRBV5-1,TRBJ2-3
TGTGCCAGCAGCGTCGGTGAGACGACCGTCCAAGCTTTCTTT,CASSVGETTVQAFF,.,.,TRBV9,TRBJ1-1
TGTGCCAGCAGCCCGGGACTAGCGGCCCAGAGGCAGTATTTT,CASSPGLAAQRQYF,.,TRBD2,TRBV5-6,TRBJ2-3
TGTGCCAGCAGCTTGTTCGGGGGGCAGGGGGCGCGTAGCTATGGCTACACCTTC,CASSLFGGQGARSYGYTF,.,TRBD1,TRBV5-4,TRBJ1-2
TGCGCCAGCAGCAAAGGGACAGGGGAAGGTCTAGACTACGAGCAGTACTTC,CASSKGTGEGLDYEQYF,.,TRBD1,TRBV5-1,TRBJ2-7
TGTGCCAGCAGTTACTCGAATCCTTATACGGGAGAGACCCAGTACTTC,CASSYSNPYTGETQYF,.,.,TRBV6-5,TRBJ2-5
TGTGCCAGCAGCTTAGGCTTGAGCGGGGAAGAGACCCAGTACTTC,CASSLGLSGEETQYF,.,TRBD2,TRBV7-3,TRBJ2-5
TGCGCCAGCACCCTCGGCGGGACAGGGACCGAGCAGTACTTC,CASTLGGTGTEQYF,.,TRBD1,TRBV5-1,TRBJ2-7
TGTGCCTGGAGTGTAGGGGGCTTTGAAGAGACCCAGTACTTC,CAWSVGGFEETQYF,.,TRBD1,TRBV30,TRBJ2-5
TGTGCCATCAGTGAGAGAACAGGGAGGGAAAAACTGTTTTTT,CAISERTGREKLFF,.,.,TRBV10-3,TRBJ1-4
TGTGCCAGCAGGTACAGGATCTACGAGGAGAACACTGAAGCTTTCTTT,CASRYRIYEENTEAFF,.,.,TRBV2,TRBJ1-1
TGTGCCAGCAGCTTACATCCGGGGCCAGGGCGGGACAATGAGCAGTTCTTC,CASSLHPGPGRDNEQFF,.,.,TRBV7-3,TRBJ2-1
TGTGCCAGCAGCTTAGTCGGCGGCGGCAATCAGCCCCAGCATTTT,CASSLVGGGNQPQHF,.,.,TRBV7-9,TRBJ1-5
TGTGCCAGCAGTGAATGGGGGGGGGCTAACACTGAAGCTTTCTTT,CASSEWGGANTEAFF,.,.,TRBV25-1,TRBJ1-1
TGCGCCAGCAGTGAGGATTCGACAGATACGCAGTATTTT,CASSEDSTDTQYF,.,.,TRBV10-2,TRBJ2-3
TGTGCCAGCAGTCAGGGGGCGGTTACCGGGGAGCTGTTTTTT,CASSQGAVTGELFF,.,TRBD1,TRBV6-4,TRBJ2-2
TGTGCCAGCTCACCGGGACAGGGGGCGGAGGCCTATGGCTACACCTTC,CASSPGQGAEAYGYTF,.,TRBD1,TRBV18,TRBJ1-2
TGTGCCTGGAGCGCAACTACTAGCGTCGGCGAGCAGTACTTC,CAWSATTSVGEQYF,.,TRBD2,TRBV30,TRBJ2-7
TGTGCCTGGAGTCCGACCCCGTTCCCGTTAAGGTTC,CAWSPTPFPLRF,once,.,TRBV30,TRBJ2-4
TGTGCCAGCAGTTTAAGGAACACTAATGAAAAACTGTTTTTT,CASSLRNTNEKLFF,.,.,TRBV6-5,TRBJ1-4
TGCGCCAGCAGTGAGTCAACCGAAAAACTGTTTTTT,CASSESTEKLFF,.,.,TRBV10-1,TRBJ1-4
TGTGCCAGCAGCTTGGGGGGCCTCAATCAGCCCCAGCATTTT,CASSLGGLNQPQHF,large,.,TRBV7-9,TRBJ1-5
TGTGCCAGCAGTTTAGGATTGGGCTATGGCTACACCTTC,CASSLGLGYGYTF,.,.,TRBV27,TRBJ1-2
TGTGCCAGCAGCTTAACCGCCCGTACTTACGAGCAGTACTTC,CASSLTARTYEQYF,.,.,TRBV11-2,TRBJ2-7
TGTGCCAGCAGCCGACAGGACAATCAGCCCCAGCATTTT,CASSRQDNQPQHF,once,.,TRBV7-4,TRBJ1-5